What follows describes a single T cell receptor beta chain. The data originate from a study of blood T cell repertoires in COVID-19. Overall study: Samples taken during acute and convalescent COVID-19 were collected in the United States, Italy and Spain. Sample material is recorded as cDNA or gDNA derived from T cells, B-cell-depleted T cells, or PBMCs.

The CDR3 runs to 11 residues. V was pared by 3 bases and J by 2 bases, with 2 bases between. Clones were sequenced by immunoSEQ multiplex PCR, and TCRdb holds only the in-frame ones, with some missing. The sample carries 180,000 or so clones, roughly 84% recorded once. The clonotype comes from a person in their 70s with COVID-19, enrolled during active disease. The chain is built from TRBV12-3 or TRBV12-4 and TRBJ2-7; D remains ambiguous. The material sequenced was peripheral blood. The CDR3 DNA reads as TGTGCCAGCAGTTTTACCTACGAGCAGTACTTC. Encoded protein: CASSFTYEQYF.